The source of this T cell receptor beta chain is a study of blood T cell repertoires in COVID-19. For the study at large: Material from acute and convalescent COVID-19 was sourced from the United States, Italy and Spain. T cells, B-cell-depleted T cells, or PBMCs supplied cDNA or gDNA.

This CDR3 spans 13 amino acids. Germline lookup yields CDR1 ENHRY and CDR2 SYGVKD. V dropped 10 bases and J dropped 1 base, with 12 bases sitting between them. Here immunoSEQ multiplex PCR was the method, and the copy in TCRdb shows in-frame clones only, minus some. The table has about 260,000 clones, less than 90% seen once. The rearrangement links TRBV10-3 to TRBJ2-3; D uncertain. This sequence originates from a man aged 25-45 years with active or convalescent COVID-19. Material: peripheral blood. The CDR3: CATNRPGTDTQYF. In DNA form, the CDR3 reads TGTGCCACCAACCGCCCGGGCACAGATACGCAGTATTTT.